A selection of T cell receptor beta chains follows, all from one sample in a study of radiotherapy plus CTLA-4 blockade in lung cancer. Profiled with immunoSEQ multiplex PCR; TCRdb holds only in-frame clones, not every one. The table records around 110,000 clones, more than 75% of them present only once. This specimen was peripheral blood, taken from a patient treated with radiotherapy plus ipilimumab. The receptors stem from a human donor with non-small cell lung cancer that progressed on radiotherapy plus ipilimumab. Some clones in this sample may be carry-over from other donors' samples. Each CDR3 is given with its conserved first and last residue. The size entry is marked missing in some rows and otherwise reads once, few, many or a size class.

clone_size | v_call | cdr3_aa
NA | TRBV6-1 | CASIPLNSNQPQHF
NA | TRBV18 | CASSPLKVTAYEQYF
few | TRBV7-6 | CASSRRLNEKLFF
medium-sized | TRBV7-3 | CASSLIVGGVAGADTQYF
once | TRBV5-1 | CASSLAADYGYTF
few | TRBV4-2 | CASSQVSAGGNEKLFF
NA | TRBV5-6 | CASSLDWDLYEQYF
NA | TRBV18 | CASSPNTRTDTQYF
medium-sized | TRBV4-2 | CASSQDVQQSYNEQFF
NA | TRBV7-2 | CASSRQGTSYEQYF
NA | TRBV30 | CAWSVAQAQAHQYF
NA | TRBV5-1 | CASSLAAGLTSYEQYF
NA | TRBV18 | CASSPAGDGQPQHF
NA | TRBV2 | CASTPGGGQPQHF
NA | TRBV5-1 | CASSLGPNYGYAF
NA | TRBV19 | CASSARGSYEQYF
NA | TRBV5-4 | CASSEGTGASGYTF
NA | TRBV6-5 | CASADVNSYEQYF
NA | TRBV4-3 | CASSLLGKGVRGRTGELFF
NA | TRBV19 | CASSTSTDYEQYF
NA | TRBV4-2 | CASSQDRQGRNTIYF
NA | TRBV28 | CASSTPGQGAGYEQYF